Listed below are T cell receptor beta chains from one sample, sequenced in a study of cytomegalovirus exposure and HLA in healthy donors. Sequenced by immunoSEQ multiplex PCR; TCRdb stores in-frame clones only, minus some. This repertoire shows 130,000 or so clones, approximately 90% found once; its top ten account for 6.2%. Sequencing was done on a sample of PBMCs. The receptors were sampled from a woman aged 25 to 39 in good health and CMV-seropositive. CDR3s include the opening cysteine and the closing phenylalanine or tryptophan.

V gene,J gene,CDR3 protein
TRBV28,TRBJ2-5,CASSSYSGSRPETQYF
TRBV6-5,TRBJ2-2,CASNHRRGGELFF
TRBV2,TRBJ1-1,CASSDRAAFF
TRBV28,TRBJ1-5,CASSRDRVNQPQHF
TRBV19,TRBJ2-1,CASSMELAGGPVYNEQFF
TRBV30,TRBJ1-2,CACLLGQGEHGYTF
TRBV5-1,TRBJ1-1,CASRAGQSNTEAFF
TRBV5-1,TRBJ2-3,CASTLSGTDTQYF
TRBV7-9,TRBJ2-3,CASSPMGGAGGLNTQYF
TRBV2,TRBJ1-1,CASSLPSGAFTEAFF
TRBV5-1,TRBJ2-7,CASSLGRVDREDEQYF
TRBV12-5,TRBJ1-2,CASLGGQGFYGYTF
TRBV28,TRBJ1-5,CASSSPIRETYQPQHF
TRBV7-2,TRBJ1-1,CASSFGPEGATEAFF
TRBV2,TRBJ2-7,CASLSKSSYEQYF
TRBV2,TRBJ2-7,CASSIPGQPGSYEQYF
TRBV5-1,TRBJ2-5,CASSPAAGGEETQYF
TRBV5-1,TRBJ1-1,CASSFTGDSRTEAFF
TRBV11-3,TRBJ2-1,CASSLQAGGLGNEQFF
TRBV5-4,TRBJ2-7,CASSTGQGNVIEQYF
TRBV14,TRBJ2-1,CASSRRTGDNEQFF
TRBV6-5,TRBJ1-1,CASGWEGPRAFF
TRBV7-3,TRBJ2-1,CASSPGGEQFF
TRBV6-5,TRBJ1-2,CASSETVSHFGYTF